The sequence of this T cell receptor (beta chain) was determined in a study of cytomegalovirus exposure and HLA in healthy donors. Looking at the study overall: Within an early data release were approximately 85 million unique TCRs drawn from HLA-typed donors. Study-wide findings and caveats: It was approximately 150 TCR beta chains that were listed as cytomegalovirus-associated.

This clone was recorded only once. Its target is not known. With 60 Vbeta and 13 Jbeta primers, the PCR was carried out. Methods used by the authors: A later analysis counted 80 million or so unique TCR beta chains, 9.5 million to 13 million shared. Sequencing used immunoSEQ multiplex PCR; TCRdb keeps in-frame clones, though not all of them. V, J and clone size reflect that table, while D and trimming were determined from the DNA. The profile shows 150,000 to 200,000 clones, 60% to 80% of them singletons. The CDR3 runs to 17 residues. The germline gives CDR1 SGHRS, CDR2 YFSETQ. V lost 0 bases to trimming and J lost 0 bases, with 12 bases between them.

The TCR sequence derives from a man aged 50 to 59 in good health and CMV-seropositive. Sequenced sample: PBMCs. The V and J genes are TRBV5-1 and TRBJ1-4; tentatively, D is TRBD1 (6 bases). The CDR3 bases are TGCGCCAGCAGCTTGGGGGGGCAGTGGGCAACTAATGAAAAACTGTTTTTT. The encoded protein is CASSLGGQWATNEKLFF.